A single sample is the source of the 10 T cell receptor beta chains below, sequenced in a study of blood T cells in healthy people across ages (dated by TCRdb to about 2015). Receptors were amplified or captured by 5' RACE. The listed sequencing device is Illumina HiSeq 2500. A second roughly 6 to 12 cycle PCR used a sample-barcoded 5' primer and a J-beta primer mix. TCRdb itself trimmed the public reads at Q25 with fastp, ran MiXCR and retained productive beta chains. Merged by CDR3 protein, the rows form single entries marked with the most common genes and DNA. A total of some 1.7 million distinct CDR3 sequences appear in this sample, 28% of them only once. The ten largest make up about 8% of the sample. Sequencing was performed on blood. Every receptor here comes from a woman aged 25 to 39 in good health.

There are a few counts of this clonotype. The CDR3 here is CASSEYSGNEQFF. The CDR3 region has the DNA TGTGCCAGCAGTGAATATTCGGGAAATGAGCAGTTCTTC. The chain links TRBV25-1 to TRBJ2-1, with D possibly TRBD2 on 5 matching bases. With 0 bases removed from V and 7 bases from J, the gap between germline ends came to 7 bases. From germline, CDR1 is MGHDK and CDR2 SYGVNS. The CDR3 contains 13 residues.

This clonotype occurred a few times. In nucleotides, the CDR3 is TGTGCCAGCAGTTTACTCCCTAAGGACTATGGCTACACCTTC. This encodes CASSLLPKDYGYTF. The rearrangement joins TRBV6-5 to TRBJ1-2, with unresolved D. Germline values: CDR1 MNHEY, CDR2 SVGAGI. V was pared by 4 bases and J by 3 bases, with 12 bases between. CDR3 size: 14 residues.

This clonotype has a count of ten or more. The CDR3 DNA is TGTGCCAGCAGCACCAGACAGAGCATCCATCACAATGAGCAGTTCTTC. It specifies CASSTRQSIHHNEQFF. V gene TRBV7-2 combines with J gene TRBJ2-1; weak D call: TRBD1 (5 bases). In germline, CDR1 is SGHTA, CDR2 FQGNSA. V lost 5 bases, J lost 5 bases, and 19 bases lay in between. This CDR3 is built from 16 residues.

V usage is TRBV19 and J usage is TRBJ2-1, with TRBD2 matching 11 bases. V was pared by 6 bases and J by 8 bases, with 12 bases of the junction left unmatched. Per germline, CDR1 LNHDA and CDR2 SQIVND (reference sequence). This CDR3 contains 16 residues. The CDR3 loop is CASRQTGTSGIYEQFF. The CDR3 DNA sequence: TGTGCCAGTAGGCAAACCGGGACTAGCGGTATCTATGAGCAGTTCTTC.

This clonotype was counted a few times. The chain joins TRBV29-1 to TRBJ2-7, with D perhaps matching TRBD1 or TRBD2 (6 bases each). This CDR3 contains 14 residues. Germline CDR1 is SQVTM and CDR2 is ANQGSEA. V lost 6 bases and J lost 1, with 16 bases in between. The CDR3 here is CSVPMGGLSYEQYF. CDR3 nucleotides: TGCAGCGTCCCCATGGGGGGCTTGTCCTACGAGCAGTACTTC.

The chain joins TRBV20-1 to TRBJ2-5; 10 nucleotides line up with TRBD2. The CDR3 is 16 residues long. Trimming cost V 4 bases and J 1 base; bases outside gene matches: 9. Germline V gene data show CDR1 as DFQATT and CDR2 as SNEGSKA (reference sequence). CDR3 in amino acids: CSAIHSLAGVQETQYF. As DNA, the CDR3 is TGCAGTGCTATCCACAGCCTAGCGGGGGTCCAAGAGACCCAGTACTTC.

This clonotype occurred many times. The rearrangement uses TRBV29-1 and TRBJ2-7, with a tentative D call TRBD1 (5 bases). The CDR3 extends over 15 amino acids. CDR1 and CDR2 (germline): SQVTM, ANQGSEA. The V end lost 6 bases, the J end lost 2 bases, and 20 bases lay between the germline ends. As DNA, the CDR3 is TGCAGCGTCATTAGTCCCCGTGACAGCCCCTACGAGCAGTACTTC. This gives the protein CSVISPRDSPYEQYF.

The gene calls are TRBV6-2 or TRBV6-3 and TRBJ2-7; D call uncertain. Per the germline V gene, CDR1 is MNHEY and CDR2 is SVGEGT. V was pared by 2 bases and J by 3 bases, with 17 bases between. The CDR3 contains 16 residues. The CDR3 bases are TGTGCCAGCAGTTACATCTGGGGTCTGGTACACTACGAGCAGTACTTC. It codes for CASSYIWGLVHYEQYF.

The chain carries TRBV20-1 and TRBJ2-5; D might be TRBD1 (6 bases). The CDR3 spans 15 residues. CDR1 is DFQATT and CDR2 is SNEGSKA in the germline V gene (reference sequence). V lost 5 bases to trimming and J lost 1 base, with 17 bases between them. This chain's CDR3 is CSAGTGPLPQETQYF. CDR3 bases: TGCAGTGCTGGAACAGGGCCCCTGCCCCAAGAGACCCAGTACTTC.

V is TRBV2 and J is TRBJ2-3; 9 nucleotides line up with TRBD2. The length of the CDR3 is 16 residues. CDR1 is SNHLY and CDR2 is FYNNEI in the germline V gene. Unmatched junction bases numbered 14, after V lost 7 bases and J lost 6 bases. The CDR3 loop reads CASNRLADDSVDTQYF. CDR3 bases: TGTGCCAGCAACAGACTAGCGGATGATTCGGTCGATACGCAGTATTTT.